Below are 28 T cell receptor beta chains sequenced from a single sample in a study of cytomegalovirus exposure and HLA in healthy donors. PCR involved 60 Vbeta and 13 Jbeta primers. Profiling relied on immunoSEQ multiplex PCR, and the TCRdb table lists in-frame clones only, not all of them. This sample has approximately 150,000 clones, with around four fifths found just once. The sample taken for sequencing was PBMCs. The receptors were gathered from a boy aged 2 to 10 in good health and CMV-seronegative.

This clone was detected a few times. The rearrangement joins TRBV6-4 to TRBJ2-3; 10 positions agree with TRBD2. Germline CDR1 MRHNA, CDR2 SNTAGT. There are 14 residues in the CDR3. The V segment lost 2 bases and the J segment 4 bases; nucleotides outside the gene matches: 0. The CDR3 bases are TGTGCCAGCAGTGACCTAGCGGGAGCAGATACGCAGTATTTT. Residues: CASSDLAGADTQYF.

The rearrangement links TRBV7-2 to TRBJ1-2; D is undetermined. V was cut by 1 base and J by 2 bases, with 11 bases left in between. Germline loops: CDR1 SGHTA, CDR2 FQGNSA. The CDR3 covers 15 residues. CDR3 region: CASSLVVSPNYGYTF. As DNA, the CDR3 is TGTGCCAGCAGCTTAGTTGTGAGTCCAAACTATGGCTACACCTTC.

The chain joins TRBV18 to TRBJ1-5; perhaps TRBD1 as D (5 bases). Germline loops: CDR1 KGHSH, CDR2 LQKENI. V was shortened by 1 base and J by 8 bases, with 15 bases between the two germline ends. The CDR3 sequence is 15 residues long. The CDR3 bases are TGTGCCAGCTCACCACGCGACACCCCGGGGGAGCCCCAGCATTTT. Translation gives CASSPRDTPGEPQHF. The variable domain in full, completed from reference TRBV18 and TRBJ1-5, reads NAGVMQNPRHLVRRRGQEARLRCSPMKGHSHVYWYRQLPEEGLKFMVYLQKENIIDESGMPKERFSAEFPKEGPSILRIQQVVRGDSAAYFCASSPRDTPGEPQHFGDGTRLSIL.

The chain uses TRBV19 and TRBJ1-6; tentatively, D is TRBD1 (5 bases). The CDR3 has 14 residues. The V gene's germline CDR1 is LNHDA and CDR2 SQIVND (reference sequence). The germline V and J ends were trimmed by 4 bases and 6 bases, with 10 bases remaining between them. In DNA form, the CDR3 reads TGTGCCAGTAGTACGACAGCCGCTAATTCACCCCTCCACTTT. Translated, it gives CASSTTAANSPLHF.

The genes are TRBV7-9 and TRBJ1-5; D ambiguous. This CDR3 has 13 residues. Germline lookup yields CDR1 SEHNR and CDR2 FQNEAQ (reference sequence). Deletions cut 7 bases from V and 8 bases from J, with 15 bases between. The CDR3 nucleotides are TGTGCCAGCACCTTCACTGGGCTGGAGCCCCAGCATTTT. This gives the protein CASTFTGLEPQHF.

This CDR3 is CASSLPSIAGYTDTQYF. The CDR3 coding sequence is TGCGCCAGCAGCCTTCCCTCAATAGCGGGGTACACAGATACGCAGTATTTT. The genes are TRBV5-1 and TRBJ2-3; 8 bases are a match to TRBD2. From germline, CDR1 is SGHRS and CDR2 YFSETQ. The junction had 12 bases not matched to a gene; V was cut back by 4 bases and J by 2 bases. The CDR3 is made up of 17 amino acids. The complete variable domain, with remaining parts taken from reference TRBV5-1 and TRBJ2-3, reads KAGVTQTPRYLIKTRGQQVTLSCSPISGHRSVSWYQQTPGQGLQFLFEYFSETQRNKGNFPGRFSGRQFSNSRSEMNVSTLELGDSALYLCASSLPSIAGYTDTQYFGPGTRLTVL.

The V gene is TRBV29-1, the J gene TRBJ1-1, with 9 bases matching TRBD1. The junction had 9 bases not matched to a gene; V was cut back by 4 bases and J by 9 bases. Germline V gene sequence: CDR1 SQVTM, CDR2 ANQGSEA. The CDR3 is 13 residues long. CDR3 in amino acids: CSVVGTGRDQAFF. DNA for the CDR3: TGCAGCGTTGTCGGGACAGGGAGGGACCAAGCTTTCTTT.

This clone has just a few counts. V usage is TRBV6-5 and J usage is TRBJ2-1; 14 nucleotides align to TRBD2. The germline V gene has CDR1 MNHEY and CDR2 SVGAGI. Trimming took 2 bases from V and 6 from J; bases not matched to a gene: 0. This CDR3 spans 15 amino acids. DNA for the CDR3: TGTGCCAGCAGTTACGGGACTAGCGGGAGCAATGAGCAGTTCTTC. As protein: CASSYGTSGSNEQFF.

The chain combines TRBV5-4 with TRBJ2-4; 8 bases are shared with TRBD2. CDR1 and CDR2 from the germline V gene are SGHNT and YYREEE (reference sequence). J gave up 0 bases and V 3 bases, and 5 bases lay outside the gene matches. The CDR3 runs to 16 residues. The chain's CDR3 is CASSSYSGVAKNIQYF. CDR3 nucleotide sequence: TGTGCCAGCAGCTCGTATAGCGGGGTAGCCAAAAACATTCAGTACTTC.

For the CDR3, the DNA is TGTGCCAGCATCCCCCCTGGGGCAGGGGAGATAGAGACCCAGTACTTC. Its protein is CASIPPGAGEIETQYF. The chain employs TRBV7-9 and TRBJ2-5; a weak D match, TRBD1 (6 bases). V was trimmed by 7 bases and J by 4 bases, leaving 22 bases between them. CDR1 is SEHNR, CDR2 FQNEAQ, per germline (reference sequence). The CDR3 has 16 residues.

The rearrangement joins TRBV2 to TRBJ2-2, with D possibly being TRBD1 (6 bases). Trimming cost V 8 bases and J 4 bases, with 14 bases left between them. Germline values: CDR1 SNHLY, CDR2 FYNNEI. The CDR3 contains 14 residues. The chain's CDR3 is CASQSRGPTGELFF. As DNA, the CDR3 is TGTGCCAGCCAGTCCAGGGGTCCCACCGGGGAGCTGTTTTTT. Complete variable domain (other parts from reference TRBV2 and TRBJ2-2): EPEVTQTPSHQVTQMGQEVILRCVPISNHLYFYWYRQILGQKVEFLVSFYNNEISEKSEIFDDQFSVERPDGSNFTLKIRSTKLEDSAMYFCASQSRGPTGELFFGEGSRLTVL.

The chain recombines TRBV28 with TRBJ1-4, with TRBD1 matching 9 bases. Germline values: CDR1 MDHEN, CDR2 SYDVKM. This CDR3 comprises 15 residues. The V segment lost 6 bases and the J segment 6 bases; nucleotides outside the gene matches: 8. CDR3 DNA: TGTGCCAGCAGGGACACAGGGGGCGAGTATGAAAAACTGTTTTTT. Translating it yields CASRDTGGEYEKLFF.

The rearrangement uses TRBV5-1 and TRBJ2-7; 8 positions agree with TRBD2. CDR3 length: 15 amino acids. J was trimmed by 1 base and V by 4 bases; bases with no gene match: 7. Germline-derived CDR1 and CDR2 are SGHRS and YFSETQ. The CDR3 is CASSPQVAGSYEQYF. CDR3 DNA sequence: TGCGCCAGCAGCCCCCAGGTAGCGGGATCCTACGAGCAGTACTTC.

V usage is TRBV7-6 and J usage is TRBJ1-1, with a tentative D call TRBD1 (5 bases). The CDR3 has 14 amino acids. The germline gives CDR1 SGHVS, CDR2 FNYEAQ. V lost 1 base to trimming and J lost 8 bases, with 14 bases between them. The CDR3 loop is CASSLGRDPWEAFF. Written as DNA, the CDR3 is TGTGCCAGCAGCTTAGGCAGGGATCCTTGGGAAGCTTTCTTT.

CDR3 sequence (DNA): TGTGCCAGCAGCCCGACAGAAACCTCCCGTGGCTACACCTTC. Protein: CASSPTETSRGYTF. The chain carries TRBV7-9 and TRBJ1-2; possible D gene TRBD1, 5 bases. Trimming removed 5 bases from V and 7 bases from J, with 17 bases in between. CDR1 SEHNR and CDR2 FQNEAQ come from the germline V gene (reference sequence). This CDR3 is 14 amino acids long.

The chain couples TRBV7-3 to TRBJ2-3; 9 bases fit TRBD2. The CDR3 extends over 17 amino acids. Germline loops: CDR1 SGHTA, CDR2 FQGTGA. V lost 1 base to trimming and J lost 0 bases; unmatched junction nucleotides: 5. CDR3 DNA sequence: TGTGCCAGCAGCTTAATCAGCGGGGGGCCGAGCACAGATACGCAGTATTTT. Amino acid sequence: CASSLISGGPSTDTQYF.

In DNA form, the CDR3 reads TGTGCCAGTAGTCCACCGGGACAGACTTTCTCCGGGGAGCTGTTTTTT. This gives the protein CASSPPGQTFSGELFF. The chain carries TRBV19 and TRBJ2-2; 7 nucleotides match TRBD1. Unmatched junction bases numbered 12, after V lost 5 bases and J lost 6 bases. The CDR3 has 16 amino acids. Germline V gene sequence: CDR1 LNHDA, CDR2 SQIVND (reference sequence).

This chain uses TRBV6-1 with TRBJ2-2; D uncertain. V lost 0 bases, J lost 8 bases, and 10 bases lay in between. Germline CDR1 and CDR2: MNHNS and SASEGT. This CDR3 spans 14 amino acids. The CDR3 nucleotides are TGTGCCAGCAGTGAAGCGCTAGTAGTAGGGGAGCTGTTTTTT. Residues: CASSEALVVGELFF.

J is TRBJ2-6 and V is TRBV7-7; 12 nucleotides line up with TRBD1. The V gene's germline CDR1 is SSHAT and CDR2 FNYEAQ (reference sequence). CDR3 length: 17 residues. V was pared by 5 bases and J by 2 bases, with 4 bases of the junction left unmatched. The CDR3 here is CASSPRDRGPGANVLTF. DNA for the CDR3: TGTGCCAGCAGCCCCCGGGACAGGGGGCCTGGGGCCAACGTCCTGACTTTC.

The chain employs TRBV11-3 and TRBJ2-5, with 7 bases fitting TRBD1. TRBJ2-7 explains the end of the DNA better; the J call may be wrong. CDR3 length: 15 amino acids. Germline lookup yields CDR1 SGHNT and CDR2 YENEEA. This CDR3 is CASSSSRDSNYEQYF. The CDR3 DNA sequence: TGTGCCAGCAGCTCGAGCCGGGACAGCAATTACGAGCAGTACTTC.

The CDR3 here is CASSYRQGSYNEQFF. In DNA form, the CDR3 reads TGTGCCAGCAGCTACAGACAGGGGTCCTACAATGAGCAGTTCTTC. The chain recombines TRBV5-6 with TRBJ2-1; 8 bases are a match to TRBD1. The V gene end was trimmed by 3 bases and the J gene end by 1 base; junction bases not matched to a gene: 3. The CDR3 totals 15 residues. The germline CDR1 and CDR2 sequences are SGHDT and YYEEEE.

This chain connects TRBV5-1 to TRBJ1-2; 8 bases map to TRBD1. The germline gives CDR1 SGHRS, CDR2 YFSETQ. This CDR3 is built from 16 residues. Trimming at V came to 0 bases and at J to 4 bases, leaving 8 bases not matched to a gene. CDR3 sequence reads: CASSLAPGQDFYGYTF. The CDR3, as DNA: TGCGCCAGCAGCTTGGCCCCGGGACAGGATTTCTATGGCTACACCTTC. The whole variable domain, remainder taken from reference TRBV5-1 and TRBJ1-2, is KAGVTQTPRYLIKTRGQQVTLSCSPISGHRSVSWYQQTPGQGLQFLFEYFSETQRNKGNFPGRFSGRQFSNSRSEMNVSTLELGDSALYLCASSLAPGQDFYGYTFGSGTRLTVV.

The chain combines TRBV5-6 with TRBJ2-2; D uncertain. This CDR3 has 11 residues. From germline, CDR1 is SGHDT and CDR2 YYEEEE. The V gene lost 4 bases and the J gene lost 8 bases, with 6 bases spanning the gap. In nucleotides, the CDR3 is TGTGCCAGCAGCCTAAGTGGGGAGCTGTTTTTT. It yields the protein CASSLSGELFF.

This chain uses TRBV6-5 with TRBJ2-7, with D perhaps matching TRBD2 (6 bases). This CDR3 is built from 15 residues. The ends were cut back, 3 bases at V and 0 bases at J, with 12 bases in the middle. Looked up from germline, CDR1 is MNHEY and CDR2 is SVGAGI. The CDR3, as DNA: TGTGCCAGCAGTTATTCGGCGGGGAGCTCCTACGAGCAGTACTTC. It yields the protein CASSYSAGSSYEQYF.

The rearrangement uses TRBV28 and TRBJ2-6; D not certain. Germline loops: CDR1 MDHEN, CDR2 SYDVKM. This CDR3 contains 15 residues. The V end was cut by 2 bases, the J end by 0 bases, with 5 bases between. The CDR3 protein is CASSLRVSGANVLTF. The CDR3 coding sequence is TGTGCCAGCAGTTTACGCGTCTCTGGGGCCAACGTCCTGACTTTC.

The chain joins TRBV5-1 to TRBJ1-1; unclear D gene. This CDR3 contains 14 residues. V lost 0 bases, J lost 4 bases, and 10 bases lay in between. The germline gives CDR1 SGHRS, CDR2 YFSETQ. In nucleotides, the CDR3 is TGCGCCAGCAGCTTGGAGGACTTGGGCACTGAAGCTTTCTTT. This translates into CASSLEDLGTEAFF.

V usage is TRBV6-1 and J usage is TRBJ2-3; TRBD2 matches at 12 bases. V lost 4 bases, J lost 6 bases, and 5 bases stayed unmatched. In germline, CDR1 is MNHNS, CDR2 SASEGT. The CDR3 consists of 15 residues. The CDR3 sequence: CASSGTSGGRDTQYF. CDR3 in DNA: TGTGCCAGCAGTGGAACTAGCGGGGGGCGGGATACGCAGTATTTT.

The chain uses TRBV27 and TRBJ2-1, with D unclear. Trimming shortened V by 2 bases and J by 9 bases, and 8 bases separated the two germline ends. The CDR3 totals 12 residues. CDR1 MNHEY and CDR2 SMNVEV come from the germline V gene (reference sequence). The CDR3 sequence: CASSLMRGEQFF. The DNA of the CDR3 is TGTGCCAGCAGTTTAATGCGCGGTGAGCAGTTCTTC.